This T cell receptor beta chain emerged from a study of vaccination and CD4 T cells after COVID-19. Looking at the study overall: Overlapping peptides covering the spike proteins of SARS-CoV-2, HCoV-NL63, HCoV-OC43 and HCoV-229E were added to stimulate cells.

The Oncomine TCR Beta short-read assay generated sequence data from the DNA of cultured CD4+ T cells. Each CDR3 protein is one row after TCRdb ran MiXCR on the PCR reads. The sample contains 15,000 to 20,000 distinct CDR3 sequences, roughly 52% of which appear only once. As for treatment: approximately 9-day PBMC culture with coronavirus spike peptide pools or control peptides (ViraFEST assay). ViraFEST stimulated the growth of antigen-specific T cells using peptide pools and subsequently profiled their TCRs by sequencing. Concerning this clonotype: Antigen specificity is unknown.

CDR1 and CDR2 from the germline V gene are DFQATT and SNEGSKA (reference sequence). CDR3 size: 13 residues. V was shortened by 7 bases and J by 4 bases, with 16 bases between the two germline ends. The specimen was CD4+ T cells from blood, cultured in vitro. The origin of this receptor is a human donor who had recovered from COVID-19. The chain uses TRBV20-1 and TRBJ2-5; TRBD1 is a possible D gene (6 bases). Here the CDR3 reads CSGQAERGETQYF. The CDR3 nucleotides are TGCAGTGGACAGGCGGAGAGGGGAGAGACCCAGTACTTC.